Listed below are T cell receptor beta chains from one sample, sequenced in a study of CD8+CD57+ T cells in acquired aplastic anemia. A single record per CDR3 protein comes from TCRdb applying MiXCR to the reads. The repertoire holds about 170,000 distinct CDR3 sequences, with 55% to 70% as singletons. The source material was sorted CD4+, CD8+, or CD8+CD57+ T cells (not recorded which) from PBMCs. These receptors were collected from a human donor in good health. Each CDR3 is given with its conserved first and last residue. Fields, in order: J gene, D gene, V gene, clone size, CDR3 DNA, CDR3 protein. The D gene is left open where the match is weak. Not every row has a clone size; where given, it reads once, few, many or a size class.

J: TRBJ2-1
D: TRBD1
V: TRBV25-1
size: -
DNA: TGTGCCAGCCTAGGGACAGCCTCCTACAATGAGCAGTTCTTC
CDR3: CASLGTASYNEQFF

J: TRBJ1-5
D: -
V: TRBV9
size: -
DNA: TGTGCCAGCAGCTTGCAGGCGCAGCCCCAGCATTTT
CDR3: CASSLQAQPQHF

J: TRBJ2-1
D: -
V: TRBV6-6
size: few
DNA: TGTGCCAGCAGTTACTCGCGAAATGAGCAGCTCTTC
CDR3: CASSYSRNEQLF

J: TRBJ2-2
D: -
V: TRBV7-6
size: -
DNA: TGTGCCAGCAGGTTCCAGGTCACAAGGACCGGGGAGCTGTTTTTT
CDR3: CASRFQVTRTGELFF

J: TRBJ2-1
D: -
V: TRBV20-1
size: -
DNA: TGCAGTGCTAGAGATAACAGGGATTACAATGAGCAGTTCTTC
CDR3: CSARDNRDYNEQFF

J: TRBJ1-1
D: -
V: TRBV6-2/TRBV6-3
size: -
DNA: TGTGCCAGCAGTTTCCCGGGAAGAGGGAACACTGAAGCTTTCTTT
CDR3: CASSFPGRGNTEAFF

J: TRBJ2-1
D: TRBD2
V: TRBV2
size: -
DNA: TGTGCCAGCAGTGAGTTGAGCGGGGGGGCCAATGGGCAGTTCTTC
CDR3: CASSELSGGANGQFF

J: TRBJ2-3
D: TRBD2
V: TRBV27
size: few
DNA: TGTGCCAGCAAACTGCCGGGACTAGCTGGAGATACGCAGTATTTT
CDR3: CASKLPGLAGDTQYF

J: TRBJ1-5
D: TRBD1
V: TRBV24-1
size: -
DNA: TGTGCCACCAGTGACAGAACAGGGGGCAATCAGCCCCAGCATTTT
CDR3: CATSDRTGGNQPQHF

J: TRBJ2-2
D: TRBD1
V: TRBV24-1
size: once
DNA: TGTGCCACCAGTGAGGGACAGTCGACCGGGGAGCTGTTTTTT
CDR3: CATSEGQSTGELFF

J: TRBJ1-2
D: TRBD1
V: TRBV2
size: -
DNA: TGTGCCAGCGGGACAGGGAGGGTGGATGGCTACACCTTC
CDR3: CASGTGRVDGYTF

J: TRBJ2-3
D: TRBD2
V: TRBV7-3
size: -
DNA: TGTGCCATCAGCAACGGGACTAGCGGGACCACAGATACGCAGTATTTT
CDR3: CAISNGTSGTTDTQYF

J: TRBJ2-7
D: -
V: TRBV28
size: many
DNA: TGTGCCAGCAGTCCGGCCCTGACAGGACATGAGCAGTACTTC
CDR3: CASSPALTGHEQYF

J: TRBJ2-2
D: TRBD1
V: TRBV7-6
size: -
DNA: TGTGCCAGCAGCTTCCCCGGGACAGAGGACCCCGGGGCCTACACCGGGGAGCTGTTTTTT
CDR3: CASSFPGTEDPGAYTGELFF

J: TRBJ2-7
D: TRBD1
V: TRBV29-1
size: -
DNA: TGCAGCGGTGGTACCGGGACAGGGGGCGAGCAGTACTTC
CDR3: CSGGTGTGGEQYF

J: TRBJ2-3
D: -
V: TRBV7-9
size: -
DNA: -
CDR3: CASSFYICSARRPDRTDTQYF

J: TRBJ2-1
D: TRBD2
V: TRBV7-3
size: -
DNA: TGTGCCAGCAGCCTGGGGACTACCATAAACTCCTACAATGAGCAGTTCTTC
CDR3: CASSLGTTINSYNEQFF

J: TRBJ1-4
D: -
V: TRBV5-6
size: few
DNA: TGTGCCAGCAGCTCGGTGGGGGGGTTTAATGAAAAACTGTTTTTT
CDR3: CASSSVGGFNEKLFF

J: TRBJ2-5
D: -
V: TRBV20-1
size: once
DNA: TGCAGTGCTAGTACGGGACTTCTTGAGACCCAGTACTTC
CDR3: CSASTGLLETQYF

J: TRBJ1-2
D: -
V: TRBV27
size: few
DNA: TGTGCCAGCAGTTTATTGGGGGAGGACTATGGCTACACCTTC
CDR3: CASSLLGEDYGYTF

J: TRBJ2-3
D: -
V: TRBV18
size: -
DNA: TGTGCCAGCTCACACCAGCCTTCTAGCACAGATACGCAGTATTTT
CDR3: CASSHQPSSTDTQYF

J: TRBJ2-1
D: TRBD2
V: TRBV5-1
size: many
DNA: TGCGCCAGCAGTTGGACTAGCGGGACCTACAATGAGCAGTTCTTC
CDR3: CASSWTSGTYNEQFF

J: TRBJ1-2
D: -
V: TRBV10-3
size: -
DNA: TGTGCCATCGGAACCCCTGCCTCCTTC
CDR3: CAIGTPASF

J: TRBJ1-5
D: -
V: TRBV20-1
size: -
DNA: TGCAGTGCTAGTTCCAGGCAAAATCAGCCCCAGCATTTT
CDR3: CSASSRQNQPQHF

J: TRBJ2-7
D: -
V: TRBV6-1
size: few
DNA: TGTGCCAGCAGGAGACAGGTTCCCTACGAGCAGTACTTC
CDR3: CASRRQVPYEQYF

J: TRBJ1-5
D: -
V: TRBV19
size: -
DNA: TGTGCCAGTAGGGGAGGAATCGGAAATCAGCCCCAGCATTTT
CDR3: CASRGGIGNQPQHF

J: TRBJ2-1
D: TRBD2
V: TRBV10-3
size: -
DNA: TGTGCCATCGGTAGCGGGGGAAATGAGCAGTTCTTC
CDR3: CAIGSGGNEQFF

J: TRBJ1-3
D: -
V: TRBV7-3
size: few
DNA: TGTGCCAGCAGCGCCCAACAGGGTGGAGGAAACACCATATATTTT
CDR3: CASSAQQGGGNTIYF

J: TRBJ2-2
D: -
V: TRBV6-4
size: -
DNA: TGTGCCAGCAGAGAGCAGAACACCGGGGAGCTGTTTTTT
CDR3: CASREQNTGELFF

J: TRBJ2-5
D: -
V: TRBV20-1
size: -
DNA: TGCAGTGGACTTAGCAGCGAGACCCAGTGCTTC
CDR3: CSGLSSETQCF

J: TRBJ2-3
D: TRBD2
V: TRBV10-2
size: -
DNA: TGCGCCAGCAGAAGGACTAGCGGGAGTGCAGATACGCAGTATTTT
CDR3: CASRRTSGSADTQYF

J: TRBJ1-2
D: -
V: TRBV30
size: few
DNA: TGTGCCCGGAGCCCGTGGCCAAAGGATGGCTACACCTTC
CDR3: CARSPWPKDGYTF

J: TRBJ1-2
D: -
V: TRBV19
size: -
DNA: TGTGCCAGTAGCCCCCTGGGCAGGAACTATGGCTACACCTTC
CDR3: CASSPLGRNYGYTF

J: TRBJ2-1
D: TRBD2
V: TRBV11-1
size: -
DNA: TGTGCCAGCGGGGGGGAAAGGGGATACAATGAGCAGTTCTTC
CDR3: CASGGERGYNEQFF

J: TRBJ2-3
D: -
V: TRBV5-4
size: -
DNA: TGTGCCAGCAGCCCAACTAGCACGGATACGCAGTATTTT
CDR3: CASSPTSTDTQYF

J: TRBJ2-2
D: -
V: TRBV20-1
size: -
DNA: TGCAGTGCTAGGATCCCAGGGGCCGGGGAGCTGTTTTTT
CDR3: CSARIPGAGELFF

J: TRBJ1-1
D: -
V: TRBV13
size: -
DNA: TGTGCCAGCAGTTACGACACTGAAGCTTTCTTT
CDR3: CASSYDTEAFF

J: TRBJ2-1
D: -
V: TRBV7-8
size: -
DNA: TGTGCCAGCAGCTTAGGGGGGCGCGATGAGCAGTTCTTC
CDR3: CASSLGGRDEQFF

J: TRBJ1-6
D: -
V: TRBV6-6
size: many
DNA: TGTGCCAGCAGCTACCGCCCTATTGAGGGGACTGCAAGCTCCTATAATTCACCCCTCCACTTT
CDR3: CASSYRPIEGTASSYNSPLHF

J: TRBJ2-7
D: -
V: TRBV27
size: many
DNA: TGTGCCAGCAGTCGTGGACGGGCCTACGAGCAGTACTTC
CDR3: CASSRGRAYEQYF

J: TRBJ2-7
D: -
V: TRBV15
size: once
DNA: TGTGCCACCAGCAGCGGAATGGCAGGGAAAGGATACGAGCAGTACTTC
CDR3: CATSSGMAGKGYEQYF

J: TRBJ2-5
D: -
V: TRBV9
size: -
DNA: TGTGCCAGCAGCTCCCGAGGCGAGGAAGAGACCCAGTACTTC
CDR3: CASSSRGEEETQYF

J: TRBJ2-5
D: -
V: TRBV24-1
size: -
DNA: TGTGCCACCAGTGGGGCGTGGCAAGAGACCCAGTGCTTC
CDR3: CATSGAWQETQCF

J: TRBJ2-5
D: -
V: TRBV7-3
size: -
DNA: TGTGCCAGCAGCTTAAAGGCTCAAGAGACCCAGTACTTC
CDR3: CASSLKAQETQYF

J: TRBJ1-6
D: TRBD1
V: TRBV15
size: -
DNA: TGTGCCACCAGCAGACCTACGGGACAGGGTAATTCACCCCTCCACTTT
CDR3: CATSRPTGQGNSPLHF

J: TRBJ2-7
D: -
V: TRBV6-5
size: many
DNA: TGTGCCAGCAGCCCCGGCGCCTACGGGTCCTACGAGCAGTACTTC
CDR3: CASSPGAYGSYEQYF

J: TRBJ2-2
D: -
V: TRBV7-2
size: -
DNA: TGTGCCAGCAGCTTAAGCAGGGTTTCCGGGGAGCTGTTTTTT
CDR3: CASSLSRVSGELFF

J: TRBJ2-5
D: -
V: TRBV20-1
size: few
DNA: TGCAGTGCCCATTACGAGACCCAGTACTTC
CDR3: CSAHYETQYF

J: TRBJ2-5
D: -
V: TRBV29-1
size: few
DNA: TGCAGCGCTTTACCAGGTCCAGAGACCCAGTACTTC
CDR3: CSALPGPETQYF

J: TRBJ2-1
D: -
V: TRBV25-1
size: -
DNA: TGTGCCAGCAGTGAGTGGGAGCGGGATGAGCAGTTCTTC
CDR3: CASSEWERDEQFF

J: TRBJ2-7
D: TRBD2
V: TRBV9
size: -
DNA: TGTGCCAGCAGCGTAGAAGCGGGGAGTGGCGACGAGCAGTACTTC
CDR3: CASSVEAGSGDEQYF

J: TRBJ2-4
D: TRBD1
V: TRBV2
size: -
DNA: TGTGCCAGCACTAATCCATACAGGGGGAGGATGGACATTCAGTACTTC
CDR3: CASTNPYRGRMDIQYF

J: TRBJ2-7
D: -
V: TRBV10-3
size: -
DNA: TGTGCCATCAGAGAAAAGGGGCAGCGCTACGAGCAGTACTTC
CDR3: CAIREKGQRYEQYF

J: TRBJ2-7
D: -
V: TRBV20-1
size: -
DNA: TGCAGTGCTAGAGAAGGGGGGGGAGTGCAGTACTTC
CDR3: CSAREGGGVQYF

J: TRBJ2-7
D: TRBD2
V: TRBV20-1
size: few
DNA: TGCAGTGCCAGAAACGGGCGGGAGTACGAGCAGTACTTC
CDR3: CSARNGREYEQYF

J: TRBJ2-7
D: -
V: TRBV6-4
size: -
DNA: TGTACCAGCAGTCCAGGACCAAATTCTTACGAGCAGTACTTC
CDR3: CTSSPGPNSYEQYF

J: TRBJ2-3
D: -
V: TRBV20-1
size: few
DNA: TGCAGTGCTGGGGGGCGGGGTACGCAGTATTTT
CDR3: CSAGGRGTQYF